The present T cell receptor (beta chain) was sequenced within a study of CD8 T cells in Susac syndrome (dated by TCRdb to between 2017 and 2020). At the level of the whole study: The study used repertoire sequencing to test whether antigen drove CD8+ T cell activation and differentiation in Susac syndrome.

Peripheral blood CD8+ and CD4+ T cells from healthy donors, Susac syndrome patients and multiple sclerosis patients were profiled using high-throughput TCR beta sequencing. The healthy donors served as controls matched for age and sex. Bulk CD8+ and CD4+ T cells were purified magnetically by negative isolation, whereas CD8+ TEMRA cells were enriched by FACS. Blood was drawn into EDTA tubes, processed within 24 hours, and PBMCs were isolated by density gradient centrifugation. PBMCs intended for TCR sequencing were cryopreserved in liquid nitrogen and thawed later in a water bath at 37 degrees C. The sorted or isolated CD4+, CD8+ and CD8+ TEMRA cells reached a purity of at least 90%. A note on this clonotype: This clone's antigen is unknown. Base-call qualities are not available, and no considerably larger clone is one nucleotide away.

RNA was extracted using the RNeasy kit, and roughly 0.5 to 1 microgram was reverse transcribed with random hexamers. The immunoSEQ multiplex PCR assay, which covers 54 Vbeta and 13 Jbeta segments, was used to amplify TCR beta CDR3 regions. To correct PCR amplification bias, a synthetic template baseline was used for both primer optimization and computational correction. On the study's bioinformatics: Reads were assigned to V, D and J genes according to IMGT and analyzed in immunoSEQ Analyzer, with only productive sequences retained. Clonality was computed as one minus Shannon entropy normalized by log2 of the number of productive unique sequences. For each patient and control, public and private clones were evaluated among the 100 most prevalent clones. Clones were defined as Susac-specific if absent from the healthy and MS cohorts, from over a thousand published viral clones and from other ImmuneACCESS disease sequences. TCRdb trimmed the raw reads at Q25, called clones with MiXCR and kept productive beta chains. Each entry merges the rows of one CDR3 protein and shows their most common DNA and genes. V and J calls and clone size were set by TCRdb, not the authors. In all, the sample holds about 200,000 distinct CDR3 sequences, and around 95% of those were seen once. The top ten clonotypes cover 0.1% of the sample.

V loses 0 bases, J loses 8 bases, and the germline ends lie 20 bases apart. From the cysteine up to the phenylalanine, the CDR3 has a length of 17 residues. Only CDR3 DNA is held: 51 bases, read in frame from base 1. The CDR1 and CDR2 encoded by the germline V gene (reference sequence) are SEHNR and FQNEAQ. Here is what the overall study found, with its caveats: The number of individuals in the TCR sequencing and HLA analysis was acknowledged as relatively small.

This chain joins TRBV7-9 to TRBJ2-4; the D gene is possibly TRBD1, with 6 bases matching. The receptor's source is a human donor in good health. The sequencing sample was made of CD4+ T cells from PBMCs. The CDR3 protein is CASSLAFGQLPKDIQYF. In nucleotides, the sequence is TGTGCCAGCAGCTTAGCGTTCGGACAGTTACCCAAGGACATTCAGTACTTC. Outside the CDR3, residues come from the reference TRBV7-9 and TRBJ2-4 proteins, so the full variable domain is: DTGVSQNPRHKITKRGQNVTFRCDPISEHNRLYWYRQTLGQGPEFLTYFQNEAQLEKSRLLSDRFSAERPKGSFSTLEIQRTEQGDSAMYLCASSLAFGQLPKDIQYFGAGTRLSVL.